Shown below are 4 T cell receptor beta chains from a single sample sequenced in a study of OX40 agonist ivuxolimab in advanced cancers. The table came from immunoSEQ multiplex PCR; TCRdb's copy has only in-frame clones and leaves some out. The sample has about 19,000 clones, under 90% seen once. Sequenced here: CD4+ or CD8+ T cells sorted from blood, sampled in a trial of the OX40 agonist ivuxolimab. The receptors were gathered from an adult with an advanced solid tumor such as melanoma, head and neck, liver or kidney cancer.

The rearrangement uses TRBV6-6 and TRBJ2-7; D gene uncertain. CDR3 length equals 13 residues. Trimming cost V 6 bases and J 3 bases, with 12 bases left between them. The germline CDR1 and CDR2 sequences are MNHNY and SVGAGI (reference sequence). CDR3 region: CASRGYRSYEQYF. CDR3 sequence (DNA): TGTGCCAGCAGGGGGTACAGAAGCTACGAGCAGTACTTC.

J is TRBJ2-1 and V is TRBV27, with D possibly matching TRBD2 (5 bases). Deletions cut 3 bases from V and 4 bases from J, with 13 bases between. This CDR3 has 15 residues. The germline CDR1 and CDR2 sequences are MNHEY and SMNVEV (reference sequence). This chain's CDR3 is CASSFRGPVYNEQFF. CDR3 in DNA: TGTGCCAGCAGTTTTAGAGGGCCCGTTTACAATGAGCAGTTCTTC.

The gene calls are TRBV4-1 and TRBJ2-4; D is unresolved. Trimming took off 4 bases at V and 7 bases at J, with 11 bases between the two ends. Germline CDR1 reads MGHRA; CDR2 reads YSYEKL. The CDR3 is made up of 13 amino acids. This CDR3 is CASSREAANIQYF. The CDR3 bases are TGCGCCAGCAGCCGTGAAGCCGCCAACATTCAGTACTTC.

The chain employs TRBV5-1 and TRBJ2-2; 12 bases align to TRBD2. CDR3 size: 18 residues. Unmatched junction bases numbered 12, after V lost 4 bases and J lost 5 bases. Germline-derived CDR1 and CDR2 are SGHRS and YFSETQ. The CDR3 spells CASSGDALAGGSTGELFF. The DNA of the CDR3 is TGCGCCAGCAGCGGAGACGCCCTAGCGGGGGGGAGTACCGGGGAGCTGTTTTTT.